What follows are 15 T cell receptor beta chains derived from one specimen sequenced in a study of T cells in Graves' hyperthyroidism and ophthalmopathy. TCR beta CDR3 region amplification was performed from RNA transcripts. The HTBI primer set drove a first-round RT-PCR of the TCR CDR3. Each CDR3 protein gets one entry after TCRdb re-called the multiplex PCR reads with MiXCR. The table lists about 500,000 distinct CDR3 sequences, around 16% of them singletons. Sequenced sample: blood. The receptors derive from a woman under 40 with Graves' ophthalmopathy.

In its sample, this clonotype was seen many times. The rearrangement links TRBV13 to TRBJ2-5; 10 bases are a match to TRBD1. CDR1 and CDR2 (germline): PRHDT, FYEKMQ (reference sequence). J gave up 3 bases and V 2 bases, and 9 bases lay outside the gene matches. CDR3 size: 17 residues. This CDR3 reads CASSLRAGTGVEETQYF. The DNA for the CDR3 is TGTGCCAGCAGCTTACGGGCCGGGACAGGGGTAGAAGAGACCCAGTACTTC.

This clonotype was counted a few times. This chain uses TRBV20-1 with TRBJ2-7; tentative D call: TRBD1 (6 bases). The V gene's germline CDR1 is DFQATT and CDR2 SNEGSKA (reference sequence). Deletions cut 7 bases from V and 1 base from J, with 14 bases between. CDR3 length: 13 residues. The CDR3 region is CSERGRGSYEQYF. The CDR3 bases are TGCAGTGAAAGGGGCAGGGGTTCCTACGAGCAGTACTTC.

This clonotype has ten or more counts. The chain couples TRBV4-3 to TRBJ1-2; possible D gene TRBD1, 6 bases. CDR3 length equals 19 residues. Trimming took 0 bases from V and 1 from J, leaving 21 bases between them. Looked up from germline, CDR1 is LGHNA and CDR2 is YSLEER. CDR3 amino acids: CASSQDEQGARGLNYGYTF. In DNA form, the CDR3 reads TGCGCCAGCAGCCAAGATGAACAGGGCGCCCGAGGTCTTAACTATGGCTACACCTTC.

The rearrangement joins TRBV19 to TRBJ2-1; 11 positions agree with TRBD2. This CDR3 region has 14 residues. V lost 6 bases, J lost 9 bases, and 7 bases stayed unmatched. Germline assignment: CDR1 LNHDA and CDR2 SQIVND (reference sequence). CDR3 sequence reads: CASRLLAGAGEQFF. The CDR3, as DNA: TGTGCCAGTAGGTTACTAGCGGGAGCAGGTGAGCAGTTCTTC.

This clonotype has a count of ten or more. CDR3 protein: CASSPAGQAVNTEAFF. DNA for the CDR3: TGTGCCAGCAGCCCAGCCGGACAGGCCGTGAACACTGAAGCTTTCTTT. The gene calls are TRBV3-1 and TRBJ1-1; 7 bases match TRBD1. CDR1 and CDR2 (germline): LGHDT, YNNKEL (reference sequence). V lost 4 bases and J lost 0; bases outside the gene matches: 8. CDR3 length: 16 amino acids.

This clonotype has more than one count but fewer than ten. The J gene is TRBJ1-6, the V gene TRBV6-1; 11 bases are shared with TRBD1. CDR3 length equals 15 residues. With 2 bases clipped from V and 7 bases from J, the junction kept 1 base outside the gene matches. CDR1 is MNHNS and CDR2 is SASEGT in the germline V gene. The CDR3 region is CASSERTGGNSPLHF. The CDR3 coding sequence is TGTGCCAGCAGTGAACGGACAGGGGGCAATTCACCCCTCCACTTT.

This clonotype was recorded many times. The chain is built from TRBV2 and TRBJ2-5; possibly TRBD2 for D (6 bases). With 2 bases removed from V and 5 bases from J, the gap between germline ends came to 9 bases. The length of the CDR3 is 13 residues. The germline V gene has CDR1 SNHLY and CDR2 FYNNEI. The CDR3 loop reads CASSERGSETQYF. The DNA for the CDR3 is TGTGCCAGCAGTGAACGGGGGTCGGAGACCCAGTACTTC. The whole variable domain, filled in from reference TRBV2 and TRBJ2-5, reads EPEVTQTPSHQVTQMGQEVILRCVPISNHLYFYWYRQILGQKVEFLVSFYNNEISEKSEIFDDQFSVERPDGSNFTLKIRSTKLEDSAMYFCASSERGSETQYFGPGTRLLVL.

This clonotype showed up many times. V is TRBV5-1 and J is TRBJ1-4; TRBD1 matches 9 bases. This CDR3 has 13 amino acids. The V gene end was trimmed by 6 bases and the J gene end by 6 bases; junction bases not matched to a gene: 3. Germline CDR1 SGHRS, CDR2 YFSETQ. In nucleotides, the CDR3 is TGCGCCAGCAAGACAGGGGGTTATGAAAAACTGTTTTTT. Amino acid sequence: CASKTGGYEKLFF.

Ten or more counts support this clonotype. The chain has TRBV11-2 and TRBJ1-2; D is uncertain. V was pared by 0 bases and J by 5 bases, with 10 bases between. This CDR3 is 14 amino acids long. CDR1 SGHAT and CDR2 FQNNGV come from the germline V gene. The CDR3 is CASSLEAGRYGYTF. The CDR3 DNA reads TGTGCCAGCAGCTTAGAGGCAGGCCGATATGGCTACACCTTC.

This clonotype was counted ten times or more. This chain uses TRBV12-3 or TRBV12-4 with TRBJ2-7; 10 bases are shared with TRBD2. J gave up 4 bases and V 5 bases, and 5 bases lay outside the gene matches. The CDR3 covers 14 residues. This chain's CDR3 is CASSKREGLYEQYF. The DNA for the CDR3 is TGTGCCAGCAGTAAGCGGGAGGGCCTGTACGAGCAGTACTTC.

The chain carries TRBV5-1 and TRBJ2-5; 9 nucleotides agree with TRBD2. The J segment lost 5 bases and the V segment lost 2 bases, leaving 7 bases of the junction unmatched. The germline CDR1 and CDR2 sequences are SGHRS and YFSETQ. The CDR3 length is 15 residues. This CDR3 reads CASSFSPSGIETQYF. CDR3 DNA sequence: TGCGCCAGCAGCTTTTCTCCTAGCGGGATTGAGACCCAGTACTTC.

The V and J genes are TRBV20-1 and TRBJ1-5; 8 bases map to TRBD1. Losses at the gene ends were 3 bases for V and 5 bases for J; bases not matched to a gene: 3. CDR3 length: 13 residues. Germline CDR1 DFQATT, CDR2 SNEGSKA (reference sequence). In DNA form, the CDR3 reads TGCAGTGCTAGCCGACAGGGGTATCAGCCCCAGCATTTT. Protein product: CSASRQGYQPQHF.

This clonotype was counted only a few times. The chain recombines TRBV12-5 with TRBJ2-1; the D gene is possibly TRBD2 (5 bases). The CDR3 extends over 13 amino acids. Germline V lookup: CDR1 LGHNT, CDR2 FRNRAP. Trimming pared 4 bases from V and 6 bases from J, leaving 10 bases between. CDR3 sequence reads: CASGSPGLNEQFF. CDR3 DNA sequence: TGTGCTAGTGGTTCCCCCGGACTCAATGAGCAGTTCTTC. Based on the CDR3 plus reference TRBV12-5 and TRBJ2-1, the full variable domain is DARVTQTPRHKVTEMGQEVTMRCQPILGHNTVFWYRQTMMQGLELLAYFRNRAPLDDSGMPKDRFSAEMPDATLATLKIQPSEPRDSAVYFCASGSPGLNEQFFGPGTRLTVL.

This clonotype was counted many times. The rearrangement joins TRBV18 to TRBJ2-1; unclear D gene. The CDR3 has 12 amino acids. Germline V CDR1 and CDR2: KGHSH, LQKENI. Trimming removed 2 bases from V and 5 bases from J, with 4 bases in between. CDR3 bases: TGTGCCAGCTCACCAGGGCACAATGAGCAGTTCTTC. It yields the protein CASSPGHNEQFF. Looking up the rest from reference TRBV18 and TRBJ2-1 gives the full variable domain: NAGVMQNPRHLVRRRGQEARLRCSPMKGHSHVYWYRQLPEEGLKFMVYLQKENIIDESGMPKERFSAEFPKEGPSILRIQQVVRGDSAAYFCASSPGHNEQFFGPGTRLTVL.

Many counts were recorded for this clonotype. The chain couples TRBV5-5 to TRBJ2-3; the match to TRBD2 covers 12 bases. Germline values: CDR1 SGHKS, CDR2 YYEKEE (reference sequence). CDR3 length: 18 amino acids. Trimming at V came to 1 base and at J to 2 bases, leaving 8 bases not matched to a gene. CDR3 sequence: CASSLRLAGGLVTDTQYF. In DNA, the CDR3 is TGTGCCAGCAGCTTGCGCCTAGCGGGAGGGTTGGTCACAGATACGCAGTATTTT.